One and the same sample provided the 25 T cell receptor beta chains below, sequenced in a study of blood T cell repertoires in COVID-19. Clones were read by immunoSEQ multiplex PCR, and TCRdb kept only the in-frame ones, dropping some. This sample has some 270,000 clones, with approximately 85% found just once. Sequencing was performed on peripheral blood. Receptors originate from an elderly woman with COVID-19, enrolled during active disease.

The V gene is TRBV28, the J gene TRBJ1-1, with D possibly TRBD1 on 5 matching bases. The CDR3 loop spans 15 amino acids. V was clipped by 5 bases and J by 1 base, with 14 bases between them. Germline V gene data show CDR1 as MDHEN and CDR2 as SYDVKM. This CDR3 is CASSPRGTANTEAFF. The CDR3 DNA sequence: TGTGCCAGCAGTCCTCGCGGGACGGCGAACACTGAAGCTTTCTTT.

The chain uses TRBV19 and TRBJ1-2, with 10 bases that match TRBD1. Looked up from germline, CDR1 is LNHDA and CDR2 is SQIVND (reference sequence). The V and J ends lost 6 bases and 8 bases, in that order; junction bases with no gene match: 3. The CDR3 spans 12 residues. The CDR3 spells CASSGQGGGYTF. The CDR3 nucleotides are TGTGCCAGTAGCGGACAGGGGGGAGGCTACACCTTC.

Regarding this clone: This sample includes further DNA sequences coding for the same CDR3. For the CDR3, the DNA is TGTGCCAGCAGCTTGGGCGGGGGCGCGACCGGGGAGCTGTTTTTT. It specifies CASSLGGGATGELFF. The chain uses TRBV5-4 and TRBJ2-2; perhaps TRBD2 as D (7 bases). The V and J ends lost 0 bases and 5 bases respectively, with 11 bases between them. The V gene's germline CDR1 is SGHNT and CDR2 YYREEE (reference sequence). The length of the CDR3 is 15 residues.

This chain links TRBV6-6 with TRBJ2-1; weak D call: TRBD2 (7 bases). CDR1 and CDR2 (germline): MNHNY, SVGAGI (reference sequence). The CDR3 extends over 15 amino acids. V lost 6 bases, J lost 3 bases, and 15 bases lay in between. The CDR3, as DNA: TGTGCCAGCAGATCAGGGGAGGGCTACTACAATGAGCAGTTCTTC. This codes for CASRSGEGYYNEQFF.

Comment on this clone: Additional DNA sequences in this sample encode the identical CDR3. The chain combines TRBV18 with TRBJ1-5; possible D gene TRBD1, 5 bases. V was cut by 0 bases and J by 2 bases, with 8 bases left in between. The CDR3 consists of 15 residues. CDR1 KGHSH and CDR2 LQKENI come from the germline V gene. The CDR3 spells CASSPPGGGNQPQHF. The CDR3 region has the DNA TGTGCCAGCTCACCACCGGGGGGTGGCAATCAGCCCCAGCATTTT.

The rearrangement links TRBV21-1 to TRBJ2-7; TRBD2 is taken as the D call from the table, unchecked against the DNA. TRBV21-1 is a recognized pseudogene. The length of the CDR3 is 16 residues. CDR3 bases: TGTGCCAGCAGCAAAAAGGAGGGTCGGGGACTCTACGAGCAGTACTTC. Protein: CASSKKEGRGLYEQYF.

CDR3 DNA: TGTGCCAGCAGCTTCCAAGGCGGCTTAAGGGAGACCCAGTACTTC. Translated: CASSFQGGLRETQYF. The chain carries TRBV7-9 and TRBJ2-5; D uncertain. The length of the CDR3 is 15 residues. Between the trimmed V and J ends, which lost 3 bases and 5 bases, there was a span of 16 bases. In germline, CDR1 is SEHNR, CDR2 FQNEAQ (reference sequence).

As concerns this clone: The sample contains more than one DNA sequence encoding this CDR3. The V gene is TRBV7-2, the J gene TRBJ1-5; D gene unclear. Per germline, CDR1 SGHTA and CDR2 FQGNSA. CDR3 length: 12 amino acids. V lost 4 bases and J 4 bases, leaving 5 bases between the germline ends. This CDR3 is CASSSLNQPQHF. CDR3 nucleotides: TGTGCCAGCAGCTCCTTGAATCAGCCCCAGCATTTT.

The CDR3 sequence: CASSPPGQLSPLHF. Written as DNA, the CDR3 is TGTGCCAGCAGTCCTCCGGGACAACTTTCACCCCTCCACTTT. The chain links TRBV3-1 (or the pseudogene TRBV3-2) to TRBJ1-6, with a weak D call TRBD1 (6 bases). The CDR3 contains 14 residues. The germline V and J ends were trimmed by 6 bases and 9 bases, with 15 bases remaining between them. Germline V lookup: CDR1 LGHDT, CDR2 YNNKEL (reference sequence).

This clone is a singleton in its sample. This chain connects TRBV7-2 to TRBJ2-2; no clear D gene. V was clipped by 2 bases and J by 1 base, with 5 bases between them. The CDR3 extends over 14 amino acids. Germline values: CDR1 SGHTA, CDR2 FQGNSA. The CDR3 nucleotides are TGTGCCAGCAGCTTATCAGGGAACACCGGGGAGCTGTTTTTT. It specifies CASSLSGNTGELFF.

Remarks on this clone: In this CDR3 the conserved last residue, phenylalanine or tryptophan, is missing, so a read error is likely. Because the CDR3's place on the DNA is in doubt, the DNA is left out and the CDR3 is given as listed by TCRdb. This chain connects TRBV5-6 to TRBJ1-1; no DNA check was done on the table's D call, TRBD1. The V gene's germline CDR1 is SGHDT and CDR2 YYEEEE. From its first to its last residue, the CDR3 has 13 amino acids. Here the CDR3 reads CASSFRTTSGLVY.

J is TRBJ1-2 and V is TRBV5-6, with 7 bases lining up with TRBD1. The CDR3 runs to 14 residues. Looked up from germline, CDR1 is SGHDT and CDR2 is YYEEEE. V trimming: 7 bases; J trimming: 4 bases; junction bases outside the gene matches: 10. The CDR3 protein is CASVTGTASYGYTF. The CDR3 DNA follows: TGTGCCAGCGTGACCGGGACAGCAAGCTATGGCTACACCTTC.

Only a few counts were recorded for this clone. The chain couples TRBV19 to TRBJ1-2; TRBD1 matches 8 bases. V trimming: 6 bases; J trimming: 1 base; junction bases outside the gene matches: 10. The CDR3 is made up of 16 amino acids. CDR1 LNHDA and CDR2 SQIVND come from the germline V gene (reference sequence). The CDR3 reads CASSPGGSILNYGYTF. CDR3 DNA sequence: TGTGCCAGTAGCCCAGGGGGCTCAATACTTAACTATGGCTACACCTTC.

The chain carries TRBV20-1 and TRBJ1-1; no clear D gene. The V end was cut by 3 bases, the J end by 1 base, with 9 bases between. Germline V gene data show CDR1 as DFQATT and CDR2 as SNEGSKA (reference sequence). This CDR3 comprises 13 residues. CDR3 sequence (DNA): TGCAGTGCTAGTGTTGACACGAACACTGAAGCTTTCTTT. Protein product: CSASVDTNTEAFF.

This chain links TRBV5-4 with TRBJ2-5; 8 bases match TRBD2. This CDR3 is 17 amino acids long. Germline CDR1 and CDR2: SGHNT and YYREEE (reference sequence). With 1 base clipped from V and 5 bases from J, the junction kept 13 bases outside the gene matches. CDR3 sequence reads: CASSLPPGGAASETQYF. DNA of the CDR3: TGTGCCAGCAGCTTGCCTCCGGGGGGGGCGGCGTCGGAGACCCAGTACTTC.

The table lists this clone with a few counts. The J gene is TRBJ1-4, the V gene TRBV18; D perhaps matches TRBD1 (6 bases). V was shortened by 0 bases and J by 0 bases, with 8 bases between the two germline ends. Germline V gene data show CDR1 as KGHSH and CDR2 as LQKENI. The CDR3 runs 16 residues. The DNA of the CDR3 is TGTGCCAGCTCACCACCAGGACAGCCAACTAATGAAAAACTGTTTTTT. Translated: CASSPPGQPTNEKLFF.

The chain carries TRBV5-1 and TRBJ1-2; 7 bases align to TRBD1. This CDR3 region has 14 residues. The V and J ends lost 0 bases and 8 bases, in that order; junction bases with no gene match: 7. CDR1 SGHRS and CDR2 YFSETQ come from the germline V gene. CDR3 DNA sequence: TGCGCCAGCAGCTTGGATCCAGGGGGTAGAGGCTACACCTTC. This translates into CASSLDPGGRGYTF. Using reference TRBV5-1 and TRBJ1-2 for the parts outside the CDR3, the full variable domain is KAGVTQTPRYLIKTRGQQVTLSCSPISGHRSVSWYQQTPGQGLQFLFEYFSETQRNKGNFPGRFSGRQFSNSRSEMNVSTLELGDSALYLCASSLDPGGRGYTFGSGTRLTVV.

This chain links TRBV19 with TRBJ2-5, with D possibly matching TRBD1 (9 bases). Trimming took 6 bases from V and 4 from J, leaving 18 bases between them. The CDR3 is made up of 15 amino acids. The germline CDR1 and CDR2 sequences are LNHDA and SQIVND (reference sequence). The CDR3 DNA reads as TGTGCCAGTAGAACACAGGGGGCGGGGGGAGAGACCCAGTACTTC. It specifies CASRTQGAGGETQYF.

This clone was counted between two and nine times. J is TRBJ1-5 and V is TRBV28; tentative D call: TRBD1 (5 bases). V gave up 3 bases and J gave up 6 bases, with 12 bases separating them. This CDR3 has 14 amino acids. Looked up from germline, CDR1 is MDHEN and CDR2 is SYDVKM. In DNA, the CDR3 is TGTGCCAGCAGTTTTTCAGGGCCCCCTCAGCCCCAGCATTTT. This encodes CASSFSGPPQPQHF.

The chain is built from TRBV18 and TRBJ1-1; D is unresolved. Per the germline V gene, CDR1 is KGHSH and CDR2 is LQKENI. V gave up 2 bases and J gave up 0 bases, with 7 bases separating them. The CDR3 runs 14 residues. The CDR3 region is CASSPGHLNTEAFF. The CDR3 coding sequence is TGTGCCAGCTCACCAGGCCATTTGAACACTGAAGCTTTCTTT.

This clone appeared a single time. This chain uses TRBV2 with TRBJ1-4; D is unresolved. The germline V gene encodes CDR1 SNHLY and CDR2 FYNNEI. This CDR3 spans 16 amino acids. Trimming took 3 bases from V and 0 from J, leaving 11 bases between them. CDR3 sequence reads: CASSEPPQSTNEKLFF. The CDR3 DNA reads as TGTGCCAGCAGTGAGCCCCCCCAGTCAACTAATGAAAAACTGTTTTTT.

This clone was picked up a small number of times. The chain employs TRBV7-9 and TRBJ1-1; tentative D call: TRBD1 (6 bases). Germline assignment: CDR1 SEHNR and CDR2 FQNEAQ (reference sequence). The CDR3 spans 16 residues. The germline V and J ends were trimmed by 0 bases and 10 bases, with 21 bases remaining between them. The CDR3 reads CASSLASQGVGLPAFF. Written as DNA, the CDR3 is TGTGCCAGCAGCTTAGCCTCACAGGGAGTAGGGTTACCAGCTTTCTTT.

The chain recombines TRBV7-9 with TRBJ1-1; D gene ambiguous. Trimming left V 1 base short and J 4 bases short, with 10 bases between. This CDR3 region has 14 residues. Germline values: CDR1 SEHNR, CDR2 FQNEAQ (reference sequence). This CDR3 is CASSLGAVTTEAFF. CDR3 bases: TGTGCCAGCAGCTTAGGTGCGGTGACCACTGAAGCTTTCTTT.

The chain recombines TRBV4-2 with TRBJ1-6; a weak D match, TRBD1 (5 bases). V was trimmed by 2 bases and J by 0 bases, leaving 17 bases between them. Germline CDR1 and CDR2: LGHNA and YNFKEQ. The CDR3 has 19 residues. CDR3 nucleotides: TGTGCCAGCAGCCAACCCCTCGCGGGGCAGAGCTCCTATAATTCACCCCTCCACTTT. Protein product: CASSQPLAGQSSYNSPLHF.

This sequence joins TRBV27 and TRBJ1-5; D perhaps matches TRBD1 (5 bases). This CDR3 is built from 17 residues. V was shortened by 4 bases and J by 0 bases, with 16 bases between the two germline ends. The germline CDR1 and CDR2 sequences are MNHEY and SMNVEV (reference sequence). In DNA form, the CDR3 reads TGTGCCAGCAGTTCGCAGGGAATTCTTTATAGCAATCAGCCCCAGCATTTT. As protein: CASSSQGILYSNQPQHF.